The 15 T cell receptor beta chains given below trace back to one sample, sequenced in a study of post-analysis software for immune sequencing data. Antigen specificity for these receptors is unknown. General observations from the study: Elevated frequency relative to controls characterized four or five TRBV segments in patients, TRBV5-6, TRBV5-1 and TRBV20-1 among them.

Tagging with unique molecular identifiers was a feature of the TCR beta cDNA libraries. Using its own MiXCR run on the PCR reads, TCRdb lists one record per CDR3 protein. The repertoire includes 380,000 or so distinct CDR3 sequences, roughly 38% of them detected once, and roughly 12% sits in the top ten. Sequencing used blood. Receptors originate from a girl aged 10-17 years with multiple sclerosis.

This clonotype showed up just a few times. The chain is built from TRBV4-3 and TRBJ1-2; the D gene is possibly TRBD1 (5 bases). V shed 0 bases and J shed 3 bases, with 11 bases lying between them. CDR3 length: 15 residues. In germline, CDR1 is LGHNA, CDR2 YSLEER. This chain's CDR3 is CASSQDLGPDYGYTF. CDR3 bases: TGCGCCAGCAGCCAAGACTTGGGACCTGACTATGGCTACACCTTC.

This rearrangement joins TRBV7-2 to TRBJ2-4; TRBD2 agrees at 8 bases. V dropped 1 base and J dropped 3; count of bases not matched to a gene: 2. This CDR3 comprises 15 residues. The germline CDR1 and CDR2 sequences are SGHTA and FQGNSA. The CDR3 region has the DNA TGTGCCAGCAGCTTAGGGCTAGCGGGCAAAAACATTCAGTACTTC. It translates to CASSLGLAGKNIQYF.

CDR3 bases: TGTGCCAGCAGTTACTCGGGTCCTACGGATACGCAGTATTTT. It yields the protein CASSYSGPTDTQYF. The chain recombines TRBV6-5 with TRBJ2-3, with D hard to call. Trimming left V 0 bases short and J 6 bases short, with 10 bases between. There are 14 residues in the CDR3. Per the germline V gene, CDR1 is MNHEY and CDR2 is SVGAGI.

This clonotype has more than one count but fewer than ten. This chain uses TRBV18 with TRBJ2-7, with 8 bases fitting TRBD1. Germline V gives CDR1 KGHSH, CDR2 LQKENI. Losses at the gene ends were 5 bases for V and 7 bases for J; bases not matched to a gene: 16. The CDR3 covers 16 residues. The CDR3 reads CASSSFQGAQSLEQYF. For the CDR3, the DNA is TGTGCCAGCTCAAGCTTTCAGGGGGCGCAGTCTTTGGAGCAGTACTTC.

For the CDR3, the DNA is TGTGCCAGCAGCTTCTACCTCGTAGGGTATGGCTACACCTTC. Translating gives CASSFYLVGYGYTF. The V call is TRBV5-6, the J call TRBJ1-2; D not certain. Trimming left V 2 bases short and J 5 bases short, with 13 bases between. Germline CDR1 is SGHDT and CDR2 is YYEEEE. The CDR3 is 14 amino acids.

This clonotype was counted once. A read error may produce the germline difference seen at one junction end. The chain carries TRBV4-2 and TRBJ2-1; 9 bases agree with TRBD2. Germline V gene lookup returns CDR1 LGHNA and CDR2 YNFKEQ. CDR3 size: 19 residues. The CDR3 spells CAGSQDDSLSGGWNNEQFF. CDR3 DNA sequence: TGTGCCGGCAGCCAGGACGATTCTCTAAGCGGGGGGTGGAACAATGAGCAGTTCTTC.

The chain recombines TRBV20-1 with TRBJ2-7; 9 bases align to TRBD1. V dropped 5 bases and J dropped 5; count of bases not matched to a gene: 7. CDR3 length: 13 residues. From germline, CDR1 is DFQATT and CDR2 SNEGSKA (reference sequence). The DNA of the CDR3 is TGCAGTGCTCCCGGGACAGGGTTCCACGAGCAGTACTTC. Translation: CSAPGTGFHEQYF.

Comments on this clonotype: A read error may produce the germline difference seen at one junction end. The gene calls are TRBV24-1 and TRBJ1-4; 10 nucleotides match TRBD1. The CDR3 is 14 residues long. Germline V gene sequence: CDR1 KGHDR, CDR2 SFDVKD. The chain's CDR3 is CATSGTGGSEKLYF. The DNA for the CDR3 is TGTGCCACCAGTGGGACAGGGGGGAGTGAAAAACTGTATTTT.

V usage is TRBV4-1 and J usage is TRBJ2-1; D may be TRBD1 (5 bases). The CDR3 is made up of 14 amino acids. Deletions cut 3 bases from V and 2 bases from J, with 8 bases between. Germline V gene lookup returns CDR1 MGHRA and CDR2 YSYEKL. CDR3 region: CASSQAGTYNEQFF. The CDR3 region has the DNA TGCGCCAGCAGCCAGGCAGGGACCTACAATGAGCAGTTCTTC.

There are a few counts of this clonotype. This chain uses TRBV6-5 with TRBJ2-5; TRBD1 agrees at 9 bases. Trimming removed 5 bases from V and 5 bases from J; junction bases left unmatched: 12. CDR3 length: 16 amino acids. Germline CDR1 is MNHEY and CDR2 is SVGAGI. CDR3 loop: CASSPHPGQGGETQYF. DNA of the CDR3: TGTGCCAGCAGTCCCCATCCGGGACAGGGAGGGGAGACCCAGTACTTC.

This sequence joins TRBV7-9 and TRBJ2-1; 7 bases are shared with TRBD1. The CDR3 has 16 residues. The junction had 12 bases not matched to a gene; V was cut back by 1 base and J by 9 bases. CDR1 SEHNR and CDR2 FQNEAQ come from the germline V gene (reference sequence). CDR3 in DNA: TGTGCCAGCAGCTTAGTAGGGGGCAAGGCCGTAGGTGAGCAGTTCTTC. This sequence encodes CASSLVGGKAVGEQFF.

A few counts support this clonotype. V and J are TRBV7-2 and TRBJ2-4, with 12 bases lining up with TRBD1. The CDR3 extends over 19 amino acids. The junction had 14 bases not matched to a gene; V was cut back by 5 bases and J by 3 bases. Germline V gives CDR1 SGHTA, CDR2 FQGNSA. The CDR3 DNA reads TGTGCCAGCAGCGGTAGTGGGACAGGGGGCTCCTACCTCAAAAACATTCAGTACTTC. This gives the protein CASSGSGTGGSYLKNIQYF.

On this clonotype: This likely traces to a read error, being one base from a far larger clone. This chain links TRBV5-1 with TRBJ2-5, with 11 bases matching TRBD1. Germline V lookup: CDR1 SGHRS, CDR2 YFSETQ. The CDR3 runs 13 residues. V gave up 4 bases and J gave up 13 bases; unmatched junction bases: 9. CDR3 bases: TGCGCCAGCAGCAGGGACAGGGGGTACGAGCGGTACTTC. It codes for CASSRDRGYERYF. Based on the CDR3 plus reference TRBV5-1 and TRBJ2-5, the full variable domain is KAGVTQTPRYLIKTRGQQVTLSCSPISGHRSVSWYQQTPGQGLQFLFEYFSETQRNKGNFPGRFSGRQFSNSRSEMNVSTLELGDSALYLCASSRDRGYERYFGPGTRLLVL.

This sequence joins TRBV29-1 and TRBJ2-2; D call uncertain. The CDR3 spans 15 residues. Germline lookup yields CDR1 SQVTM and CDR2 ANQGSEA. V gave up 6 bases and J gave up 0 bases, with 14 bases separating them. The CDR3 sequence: CSVSVSLPNTGELFF. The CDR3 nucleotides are TGCAGCGTCTCCGTAAGTCTACCGAACACCGGGGAGCTGTTTTTT.

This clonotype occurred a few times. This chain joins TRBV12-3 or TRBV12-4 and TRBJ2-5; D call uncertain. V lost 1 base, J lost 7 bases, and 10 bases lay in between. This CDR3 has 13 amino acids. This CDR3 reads CASSLGSSGTQYF. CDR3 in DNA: TGTGCCAGCAGTTTAGGGTCTTCGGGGACCCAGTACTTC.